Below are 20 T cell receptor beta chains sequenced from a single sample in a study of cytomegalovirus exposure and HLA in healthy donors. PCR amplification relied on 60 Vbeta primers (plus 13 Jbeta primers). Sequenced by immunoSEQ multiplex PCR; TCRdb stores in-frame clones only, minus some. The table lists fewer than 150,000 clones, around 73% of them singletons. Source material: PBMCs. These receptors were obtained from a human donor in good health.

The chain joins TRBV27 to TRBJ2-7; D gene unclear. The germline V gene encodes CDR1 MNHEY and CDR2 SMNVEV (reference sequence). This CDR3 has 11 amino acids. V lost 2 bases and J 5 bases, leaving 4 bases between the germline ends. The CDR3 sequence: CASSLNNEQYF. CDR3 sequence (DNA): TGTGCCAGCAGTTTAAACAACGAGCAGTACTTC.

This rearrangement joins TRBV11-3 to TRBJ1-2; possibly TRBD1 for D (5 bases). V shed 1 base and J shed 10 bases, with 10 bases lying between them. CDR1 and CDR2 from the germline V gene are SGHNT and YENEEA. This CDR3 has 12 amino acids. CDR3 DNA sequence: TGTGCCAGCAGCTTAGTCGGGGGGGACTACACCTTC. Residues: CASSLVGGDYTF.

The chain couples TRBV10-2 to TRBJ1-5; 7 nucleotides align to TRBD1. The V gene end was trimmed by 6 bases and the J gene end by 4 bases; junction bases not matched to a gene: 3. Germline values: CDR1 WSHSY, CDR2 SAAADI. The CDR3 contains 13 residues. This CDR3 reads CASSQQGNQPQHF. In DNA, the CDR3 is TGCGCCAGCAGCCAACAGGGGAATCAGCCCCAGCATTTT.

In this sample, this clone turned up once. The V and J genes are TRBV30 and TRBJ2-3, with 7 bases lining up with TRBD1. Unmatched junction bases numbered 6, after V lost 8 bases and J lost 4 bases. In germline, CDR1 is GTSNPN, CDR2 SVGIG (reference sequence). This CDR3 has 12 residues. CDR3 residues: CAQGEKADTQYF. The CDR3 DNA reads TGTGCCCAGGGGGAGAAAGCAGATACGCAGTATTTT.

This clone was seen more than once but under ten times. The rearrangement uses TRBV28 and TRBJ1-5, with 9 bases aligning to TRBD1. CDR1 MDHEN and CDR2 SYDVKM come from the germline V gene. CDR3 size: 19 residues. V was clipped by 3 bases and J by 0 bases; unmatched bases: 12. The CDR3 loop reads CASSFHRGLGEYSNQPQHF. The CDR3 nucleotides read TGTGCCAGCAGTTTCCACAGGGGGCTTGGAGAATATAGCAATCAGCCCCAGCATTTT.

This clone was detected only a few times. The V gene is TRBV11-2, the J gene TRBJ2-1; maybe TRBD2 (5 bases). This CDR3 comprises 13 residues. V lost 1 base, J lost 8 bases, and 9 bases lay in between. The V gene's germline CDR1 is SGHAT and CDR2 FQNNGV. The CDR3 DNA is TGTGCCAGCAGCTTAGGGCTAGCCGATGAGCAGTTCTTC. This codes for CASSLGLADEQFF.

The chain couples TRBV4-1 to TRBJ1-5, with 8 positions matching TRBD1. This CDR3 has 15 residues. The J segment lost 4 bases and the V segment lost 5 bases, leaving 7 bases of the junction unmatched. Per the germline V gene, CDR1 is MGHRA and CDR2 is YSYEKL. The CDR3: CASSERTGSNQPQHF. The CDR3 bases are TGCGCCAGCAGCGAACGGACAGGGTCGAATCAGCCCCAGCATTTT.

This clone was counted between two and nine times. This chain uses TRBV27 with TRBJ2-1, with TRBD2 matching 11 bases. Germline-derived CDR1 and CDR2 are MNHEY and SMNVEV (reference sequence). This CDR3 spans 15 amino acids. J was trimmed by 7 bases and V by 8 bases; bases with no gene match: 10. The chain's CDR3 is CASAIAGGGGNEQFF. CDR3 DNA: TGTGCCAGCGCTATAGCGGGAGGGGGTGGGAATGAGCAGTTCTTC.

V is TRBV7-8 and J is TRBJ1-1; tentatively, D is TRBD1 (5 bases). Germline V gene data show CDR1 as SGHVS and CDR2 as FQNEAQ. With 3 bases removed from V and 8 bases from J, the gap between germline ends came to 13 bases. This CDR3 contains 13 residues. The CDR3 loop is CASSFPERGEAFF. Written as DNA, the CDR3 is TGTGCCAGCAGCTTCCCCGAAAGGGGAGAAGCTTTCTTT.

The chain recombines TRBV27 with TRBJ2-5; D might be TRBD2 (5 bases). This CDR3 has 12 residues. Deletions cut 4 bases from V and 6 bases from J, with 9 bases between. Looked up from germline, CDR1 is MNHEY and CDR2 is SMNVEV (reference sequence). The CDR3 reads CASSSGRKTQYF. The DNA of the CDR3 is TGTGCCAGCAGTTCGGGAAGAAAGACCCAGTACTTC.

The genes are TRBV30 and TRBJ2-7; TRBD1 agrees at 8 bases. J was trimmed by 5 bases and V by 6 bases; bases with no gene match: 3. The CDR3 length is 11 residues. Germline V gene data show CDR1 as GTSNPN and CDR2 as SVGIG (reference sequence). CDR3 protein: CACDRGDEQYF. As DNA, the CDR3 is TGTGCCTGTGACAGGGGAGACGAGCAGTACTTC.

CDR3 coding DNA: TGTGCTAGTGGTTTCCTAACCGGGGAGCTGTTTTTT. Translation gives CASGFLTGELFF. The chain is built from TRBV12-5 and TRBJ2-2, with D uncertain. This CDR3 spans 12 amino acids. The germline CDR1 and CDR2 sequences are LGHNT and FRNRAP. Trimming pared 3 bases from V and 5 bases from J, leaving 4 bases between.

This rearrangement joins TRBV5-1 to TRBJ1-3, with D hard to call. The germline gives CDR1 SGHRS, CDR2 YFSETQ. CDR3 length: 13 amino acids. Trimming shortened V by 3 bases and J by 0 bases, and 4 bases separated the two germline ends. CDR3 nucleotide sequence: TGCGCCAGCAGCTGGAGCTCTGGAAACACCATATATTTT. This codes for CASSWSSGNTIYF.

V gene TRBV15 combines with J gene TRBJ1-3; 11 bases match TRBD1. CDR1 and CDR2 from the germline V gene are LNHNV and YYDKDF (reference sequence). Trimming cost V 5 bases and J 3 bases; bases outside gene matches: 6. This CDR3 comprises 16 residues. This chain's CDR3 is CATSRDRGMVGNTIYF. The CDR3 DNA follows: TGTGCCACCAGCCGGGACAGGGGGATGGTTGGAAACACCATATATTTT.

J is TRBJ2-7 and V is TRBV7-9, with 9 bases that match TRBD2. This CDR3 contains 14 residues. The germline CDR1 and CDR2 sequences are SEHNR and FQNEAQ (reference sequence). Trimming at V came to 5 bases and at J to 2 bases, leaving 4 bases not matched to a gene. CDR3 residues: CASSHSGRPYEQYF. CDR3 sequence (DNA): TGTGCCAGCAGCCACAGCGGGAGGCCCTACGAGCAGTACTTC.

The chain couples TRBV6-1 to TRBJ2-7, with 10 bases aligning to TRBD2. The CDR3 has 14 amino acids. Unmatched junction bases numbered 5, after V lost 3 bases and J lost 6 bases. The V gene's germline CDR1 is MNHNS and CDR2 SASEGT. The CDR3 DNA sequence: TGTGCCAGCAGTGAGCAGCGGGGGGGCCGCGAGCAGTACTTC. Residues: CASSEQRGGREQYF.

The CDR3 here is CSVPKGARLPTLHTQYF. The DNA of the CDR3 is TGCAGCGTCCCAAAGGGGGCGAGACTACCGACGCTCCATACGCAGTATTTT. The rearrangement links TRBV29-1 to TRBJ2-3; 7 nucleotides align to TRBD1. The CDR3 sequence is 17 residues long. Losses at the gene ends were 6 bases for V and 7 bases for J; bases not matched to a gene: 22. CDR1 and CDR2 from the germline V gene are SQVTM and ANQGSEA.

This chain links TRBV13 with TRBJ1-4, with D possibly being TRBD1 (6 bases). V was clipped by 0 bases and J by 5 bases, with 13 bases between them. The CDR3 sequence is 16 residues long. Germline CDR1 PRHDT, CDR2 FYEKMQ (reference sequence). For the CDR3, the DNA is TGTGCCAGCAGCTTAGGGGGCGGCCAGGGGAATGAAAAACTGTTTTTT. Its translation is CASSLGGGQGNEKLFF.

As DNA, the CDR3 is TGCGCCAGCACCGGCCAGGGGAGAGATACGCAGTATTTT. Protein: CASTGQGRDTQYF. V gene TRBV10-2 combines with J gene TRBJ2-3; TRBD1 might be the D (6 bases). The V gene lost 7 bases and the J gene lost 5 bases, with 13 bases spanning the gap. Per germline, CDR1 WSHSY and CDR2 SAAADI. The CDR3 runs 13 residues.

This chain links TRBV6-6 with TRBJ1-2; D gene uncertain. CDR3 length: 15 amino acids. CDR1 is MNHNY, CDR2 SVGAGI, per germline (reference sequence). The V gene lost 10 bases and the J gene lost 3 bases, with 21 bases spanning the gap. The CDR3 protein is CATLGGREMDYGYTF. For the CDR3, the DNA is TGTGCCACCCTAGGAGGTCGAGAAATGGACTATGGCTACACCTTC.